This TCR beta chain was documented in a study of vaccination effects on CD4 cells after COVID-19. V was pared by 2 bases and J by 2 bases, with 1 base between. There are 13 residues in the CDR3. CDR1 is SEHNR and CDR2 is FQNEAQ in the germline V gene (reference sequence). Details on this clone: The antigen is undetermined.

Before sequencing took place, the ViraFEST assay used viral peptide pools to expand antigen-specific CD4+ T cells. Following an approximately ten-day culture, CD4+ T cells were purified. Previously uninfected by SARS-CoV-2, the vaccine recipients also showed negative nucleocapsid antibodies. Cells had half their medium changed to IL-2 medium on days 3 and 7. Clones were sequenced by immunoSEQ multiplex PCR, and TCRdb holds only the in-frame ones, with some missing. Among fewer than 85,000 clones listed, over 70% were seen once. The sequencing here drew on CD4+ T cells from PBMCs cultured with SARS-CoV-2 spike peptides, taken before COVID-19 vaccination. The chain has TRBV7-9 and TRBJ2-6; no clear D gene. The sequence derives from a human donor who received a COVID-19 vaccine. The CDR3 reads CASSLTGANVLTF. Here the CDR3 DNA reads TGTGCCAGCAGCTTAACTGGGGCCAACGTCCTGACTTTC.